These 20 T cell receptor beta chains share one sample of origin, sequenced in a study of cytotoxic CD8 clonotypes in ibrutinib-treated CLL. Method: immunoSEQ multiplex PCR; TCRdb's copy keeps in-frame clones and lacks some. The sample lists approximately 140,000 clones; 85% to 95% were seen once. Material: PBMCs, obtained after 12 months of ibrutinib treatment. Every receptor here comes from a human donor with chronic lymphocytic leukemia.

This chain uses TRBV2 with TRBJ2-3; 7 bases fit TRBD2. Trimming removed 11 bases from V and 3 bases from J; junction bases left unmatched: 11. Germline loops: CDR1 SNHLY, CDR2 FYNNEI. CDR3 length: 14 amino acids. CDR3 nucleotides: TGTGCCGGACACACAGGAGCGGGGACAGATACGCAGTATTTT. Its protein product is CAGHTGAGTDTQYF.

V usage is TRBV28 and J usage is TRBJ2-2, with 7 bases matching TRBD1. CDR1 MDHEN and CDR2 SYDVKM come from the germline V gene. Losses at the gene ends were 6 bases for V and 6 bases for J; bases not matched to a gene: 10. The CDR3 spans 15 residues. CDR3 residues: CASSPGQRVSGELFF. CDR3 in DNA: TGTGCCAGCAGCCCGGGACAGAGAGTTTCCGGGGAGCTGTTTTTT. The entire variable domain, with the rest obtained from reference TRBV28 and TRBJ2-2, is as follows: DVKVTQSSRYLVKRTGEKVFLECVQDMDHENMFWYRQDPGLGLRLIYFSYDVKMKEKGDIPEGYSVSREKKERFSLILESASTNQTSMYLCASSPGQRVSGELFFGEGSRLTVL.

The V gene is TRBV2, the J gene TRBJ1-2; D is perhaps TRBD1 (5 bases). The V gene lost 2 bases and the J gene lost 4 bases, with 8 bases spanning the gap. The CDR3 runs to 13 residues. Germline V gives CDR1 SNHLY, CDR2 FYNNEI. The CDR3 DNA follows: TGTGCCAGCAGTGAACAGGGCACCTATGGCTACACCTTC. It specifies CASSEQGTYGYTF.

The chain combines TRBV4-2 with TRBJ2-7, with 10 bases that match TRBD2. The germline V gene encodes CDR1 LGHNA and CDR2 YNFKEQ. V lost 2 bases to trimming and J lost 7 bases; unmatched junction nucleotides: 11. There are 16 residues in the CDR3. CDR3 amino acids: CASSQSPASGGEEQYF. Here the CDR3 DNA reads TGTGCCAGCAGCCAATCTCCGGCTAGCGGGGGCGAAGAGCAGTACTTC.

This CDR3 reads CASSFTALRSYNEQFF. The CDR3 DNA reads TGTGCCAGCAGTTTTACGGCGTTAAGGTCCTACAATGAGCAGTTCTTC. This sequence joins TRBV28 and TRBJ2-1; D is unresolved. The CDR3 is made up of 16 amino acids. Trimming pared 3 bases from V and 1 base from J, leaving 13 bases between. Per germline, CDR1 MDHEN and CDR2 SYDVKM.

This chain connects TRBV7-2 to TRBJ2-7, with 8 bases identical to TRBD1. The germline V gene encodes CDR1 SGHTA and CDR2 FQGNSA. There are 17 residues in the CDR3. The V and J ends lost 1 base and 3 bases, in that order; junction bases with no gene match: 11. The CDR3 coding sequence is TGTGCCAGCAGCTTAGGTCCGGGGACAGGCAGACTCTACGAGCAGTACTTC. Its translation: CASSLGPGTGRLYEQYF.

The chain joins TRBV7-3 to TRBJ2-1; no reliable D call. The CDR3 covers 14 residues. Germline CDR1 reads SGHTA; CDR2 reads FQGTGA. With 6 bases removed from V and 9 bases from J, the gap between germline ends came to 18 bases. The CDR3 loop reads CASSRTVGGVEQFF. For the CDR3, the DNA is TGTGCCAGCAGTCGAACGGTCGGCGGAGTTGAGCAGTTCTTC. Combining the CDR3 with reference TRBV7-3 and TRBJ2-1 gives the whole variable domain GAGVSQTPSNKVTEKGKYVELRCDPISGHTALYWYRQSLGQGPEFLIYFQGTGAADDSGLPNDRFFAVRPEGSVSTLKIQRTERGDSAVYLCASSRTVGGVEQFFGPGTRLTVL.

The chain couples TRBV28 to TRBJ1-4, with D possibly TRBD1 on 5 matching bases. The germline V gene has CDR1 MDHEN and CDR2 SYDVKM. The ends were cut back, 5 bases at V and 5 bases at J, with 15 bases in the middle. The CDR3 runs 15 residues. The CDR3 region has the DNA TGTGCCAGCAGTCCCTCTCCGGGGGAAAATGAAAAACTGTTTTTT. Protein: CASSPSPGENEKLFF.

This clone was recorded only once. The J gene is TRBJ2-1, the V gene TRBV5-1, with D perhaps TRBD2 (5 bases). Trimming pared 0 bases from V and 10 bases from J, leaving 5 bases between. This CDR3 region has 11 residues. The germline V gene encodes CDR1 SGHRS and CDR2 YFSETQ. CDR3 DNA: TGCGCCAGCAGCTTGGGACTAGAGCAGTTCTTC. Translated, it gives CASSLGLEQFF.

V is TRBV10-3 and J is TRBJ2-2; tentatively, D is TRBD2 (7 bases). The CDR3 extends over 15 amino acids. Germline values: CDR1 ENHRY, CDR2 SYGVKD. V was cut by 3 bases and J by 11 bases, with 19 bases left in between. CDR3 in DNA: TGTGCCATCAGTGACCAAAGGACTAGGGGGGGTGAGCTGTTTTTT. Amino acids: CAISDQRTRGGELFF.

This clone is a singleton in its sample. This rearrangement joins TRBV5-6 to TRBJ2-7; D gene ambiguous. This CDR3 spans 10 amino acids. Germline values: CDR1 SGHDT, CDR2 YYEEEE. The V gene lost 5 bases and the J gene lost 4 bases, with 4 bases spanning the gap. The CDR3 sequence: CASRYYEQYF. CDR3 bases: TGTGCCAGCAGGTATTACGAGCAGTACTTC.

The CDR3 is CASSGGTPTSYEQYF. For the CDR3, the DNA is TGTGCCAGCAGTGGGGGGACACCGACCTCCTACGAGCAGTACTTC. The chain recombines TRBV28 with TRBJ2-7; D could derive from TRBD1 or TRBD2 (6 bases each). CDR3 length equals 15 residues. The ends were cut back, 5 bases at V and 0 bases at J, with 14 bases in the middle. Germline CDR1 reads MDHEN; CDR2 reads SYDVKM. The complete variable domain, with remaining parts taken from reference TRBV28 and TRBJ2-7, reads DVKVTQSSRYLVKRTGEKVFLECVQDMDHENMFWYRQDPGLGLRLIYFSYDVKMKEKGDIPEGYSVSREKKERFSLILESASTNQTSMYLCASSGGTPTSYEQYFGPGTRLTVT.

The chain recombines TRBV28 with TRBJ2-3; no clear D. V lost 5 bases and J lost 1, with 16 bases in between. CDR3 length: 16 residues. The germline V gene has CDR1 MDHEN and CDR2 SYDVKM. The CDR3 DNA follows: TGTGCCAGCAGTCCTTCCACTGGCTGGGGCACAGATACGCAGTATTTT. Protein sequence: CASSPSTGWGTDTQYF.

This chain joins TRBV5-4 and TRBJ2-6, with 9 positions matching TRBD1. The CDR3 extends over 17 amino acids. The J segment lost 1 base and the V segment lost 6 bases, leaving 8 bases of the junction unmatched. Germline V gives CDR1 SGHNT, CDR2 YYREEE (reference sequence). For the CDR3, the DNA is TGTGCCAGCATCCCGGGACAGGGATCGTCTGGGGCCAACGTCCTGACTTTC. Its protein product is CASIPGQGSSGANVLTF.

The chain carries TRBV20-1 and TRBJ1-1; the D is unclear. Germline V gene lookup returns CDR1 DFQATT and CDR2 SNEGSKA (reference sequence). Trimming pared 4 bases from V and 2 bases from J, leaving 5 bases between. The CDR3 contains 11 residues. In DNA, the CDR3 is TGCAGTGCTACAGACAACACTGAAGCTTTCTTT. Residues: CSATDNTEAFF.

This chain uses TRBV2 with TRBJ1-1; 7 positions agree with TRBD1. In germline, CDR1 is SNHLY, CDR2 FYNNEI. Losses at the gene ends were 5 bases for V and 8 bases for J; bases not matched to a gene: 2. This CDR3 has 11 amino acids. This CDR3 reads CASSRDREAFF. DNA for the CDR3: TGTGCCAGCAGTCGGGACAGAGAAGCTTTCTTT.

This clone was recorded once. This chain uses TRBV19 with TRBJ2-3; D is possibly TRBD2 (6 bases). This CDR3 has 15 residues. Looked up from germline, CDR1 is LNHDA and CDR2 is SQIVND (reference sequence). V was cut by 7 bases and J by 0 bases, with 14 bases left in between. In nucleotides, the CDR3 is TGTGCCAGTAAAATAGGGACTTTGAGCACAGATACGCAGTATTTT. This translates into CASKIGTLSTDTQYF. Together with reference TRBV19 and TRBJ2-3, the CDR3 gives the full variable domain: DGGITQSPKYLFRKEGQNVTLSCEQNLNHDAMYWYRQDPGQGLRLIYYSQIVNDFQKGDIAEGYSVSREKKESFPLTVTSAQKNPTAFYLCASKIGTLSTDTQYFGPGTRLTVL.

The rearrangement links TRBV19 to TRBJ1-1, with 7 nucleotides matching TRBD1. Trimming at V came to 4 bases and at J to 5 bases, leaving 10 bases not matched to a gene. CDR1 and CDR2 from the germline V gene are LNHDA and SQIVND (reference sequence). The CDR3 covers 15 residues. The CDR3 reads CASSTSGGFETEAFF. The CDR3 nucleotides are TGTGCCAGTAGTACTTCAGGGGGGTTTGAGACTGAAGCTTTCTTT.

The J gene is TRBJ2-5, the V gene TRBV27; 13 bases are shared with TRBD2. CDR3 size: 14 residues. Looked up from germline, CDR1 is MNHEY and CDR2 is SMNVEV (reference sequence). Trimming removed 5 bases from V and 7 bases from J; junction bases left unmatched: 4. This CDR3 is CASSRTSGSGTQYF. Here the CDR3 DNA reads TGTGCCAGCAGTCGGACTAGCGGGAGTGGGACCCAGTACTTC.

Of note for this clone: The identical CDR3 is also encoded by other nucleotide sequences in the sample. The rearrangement joins TRBV7-9 to TRBJ1-1; D remains ambiguous. V was cut by 2 bases and J by 4 bases, with 8 bases left in between. CDR3 length equals 13 residues. Germline V gene data show CDR1 as SEHNR and CDR2 as FQNEAQ (reference sequence). Written as DNA, the CDR3 is TGTGCCAGCAGCTTAAGCGGCGGCACTGAAGCTTTCTTT. Amino acid sequence: CASSLSGGTEAFF. Full variable domain (rest looked up from reference TRBV7-9 and TRBJ1-1): DTGVSQNPRHKITKRGQNVTFRCDPISEHNRLYWYRQTLGQGPEFLTYFQNEAQLEKSRLLSDRFSAERPKGSFSTLEIQRTEQGDSAMYLCASSLSGGTEAFFGQGTRLTVV.